One and the same sample provided the 20 T cell receptor beta chains below, sequenced in a study of blood T cell repertoires in COVID-19. The method was immunoSEQ multiplex PCR; TCRdb's version includes in-frame clones alone and lacks a portion of them. The sample consists of a few hundred thousand clones, around 85% of them appearing once. Sequenced material: peripheral blood. The receptor set was obtained from a human donor with COVID-19, enrolled during active disease. The donor label of this sample is uncertain.

This clone was seen once. This rearrangement joins TRBV7-3 to TRBJ2-7; no reliable D call. The length of the CDR3 is 15 residues. Trimming pared 1 base from V and 5 bases from J, leaving 15 bases between. Germline values: CDR1 SGHTA, CDR2 FQGTGA. For the CDR3, the DNA is TGTGCCAGCAGCTTAATGGGCCTGCCGGTCGACGAGCAGTACTTC. Its translation: CASSLMGLPVDEQYF.

V gene TRBV19 combines with J gene TRBJ2-2, with 8 bases matching TRBD2. This CDR3 has 15 residues. V was pared by 6 bases and J by 1 base, with 4 bases of the junction left unmatched. Germline-derived CDR1 and CDR2 are LNHDA and SQIVND (reference sequence). CDR3 residues: CASRITSGNTGELFF. The CDR3, as DNA: TGTGCCAGTAGGATCACTAGCGGGAACACCGGGGAGCTGTTTTTT.

This chain connects TRBV9 to TRBJ2-2; TRBD1 aligns across 7 bases. The CDR3 spans 15 residues. The trim removed 6 bases at V and 3 bases at J, leaving 8 bases unmatched. CDR1 SGDLS and CDR2 YYNGEE come from the germline V gene. CDR3 residues: CASKTSGGYTGELFF. The CDR3 DNA reads TGTGCCAGCAAAACCTCAGGGGGATACACCGGGGAGCTGTTTTTT.

The J gene is TRBJ1-4, the V gene TRBV6-5; 8 positions agree with TRBD1. J lost 6 bases, V lost 7 bases, and 4 bases had no gene match. The germline V gene has CDR1 MNHEY and CDR2 SVGAGI. The CDR3 has 13 amino acids. DNA for the CDR3: TGTGCCAGCACCTTGACAGGGGATGAAAAACTGTTTTTT. It codes for CASTLTGDEKLFF.

Only one count was recorded for this clone. The genes are TRBV5-4 and TRBJ1-4; TRBD1 is a possible D gene (5 bases). The CDR3 covers 17 residues. CDR1 is SGHNT, CDR2 YYREEE, per germline (reference sequence). Trimming stripped 1 base from V and 7 bases from J, with 20 bases between. This CDR3 is CASSLFDSGVGGEKLFF. The DNA of the CDR3 is TGTGCCAGCAGCTTGTTTGATTCTGGAGTCGGGGGTGAAAAACTGTTTTTT.

V and J are TRBV3-1 (or the pseudogene TRBV3-2) and TRBJ2-3; weak D call: TRBD2 (6 bases). V shed 3 bases and J shed 1 base, with 11 bases lying between them. Germline loops: CDR1 LGHDT, CDR2 YNNKEL (reference sequence). CDR3 length: 15 residues. The CDR3 is CASSQSDYRTDTQYF. The CDR3 DNA reads as TGTGCCAGCAGCCAGTCGGACTACCGCACAGATACGCAGTATTTT.

J is TRBJ1-2 and V is TRBV2, with TRBD1 as a possible D gene (6 bases). Deletions cut 6 bases from V and 7 bases from J, with 12 bases between. Per the germline V gene, CDR1 is SNHLY and CDR2 is FYNNEI. The CDR3 loop spans 12 amino acids. DNA for the CDR3: TGTGCCAGCAGCGGAACAGGGCTTGGCTACACCTTC. Translating gives CASSGTGLGYTF.

This clone was observed a few times. V gene TRBV4-3 combines with J gene TRBJ1-6, with D maybe TRBD1 (5 bases). The CDR3 has 15 residues. V was shortened by 0 bases and J by 8 bases, with 11 bases between the two germline ends. Germline-derived CDR1 and CDR2 are LGHNA and YSLEER. CDR3 amino acids: CASSQDGGEYSPLHF. DNA for the CDR3: TGCGCCAGCAGCCAAGATGGGGGGGAGTATTCACCCCTCCACTTT.

V gene TRBV7-3 combines with J gene TRBJ2-1; 7 bases line up with TRBD1. The CDR3 consists of 14 residues. CDR1 SGHTA and CDR2 FQGTGA come from the germline V gene. V was pared by 2 bases and J by 7 bases, with 5 bases of the junction left unmatched. CDR3 sequence reads: CASSLQGDRNEQFF. The CDR3 DNA reads TGTGCCAGCAGCTTACAGGGGGATAGGAATGAGCAGTTCTTC. The full variable domain, completed using reference TRBV7-3 and TRBJ2-1, is GAGVSQTPSNKVTEKGKYVELRCDPISGHTALYWYRQSLGQGPEFLIYFQGTGAADDSGLPNDRFFAVRPEGSVSTLKIQRTERGDSAVYLCASSLQGDRNEQFFGPGTRLTVL.

This chain uses TRBV20-1 with TRBJ2-3; no clear D gene. V gave up 3 bases and J gave up 6 bases, with 10 bases separating them. CDR3 length: 12 amino acids. The germline V gene has CDR1 DFQATT and CDR2 SNEGSKA (reference sequence). The CDR3 bases are TGCAGTGCTAGTACGGGTTTCGATACGCAGTATTTT. Protein product: CSASTGFDTQYF.

In this sample, this clone turned up a few times. The rearrangement uses TRBV3-1 (or the pseudogene TRBV3-2) and TRBJ2-1; D uncertain. This CDR3 region has 13 residues. Germline V gene sequence: CDR1 LGHDT, CDR2 YNNKEL (reference sequence). Trimming left V 2 bases short and J 13 bases short, with 15 bases between. The CDR3: CASSQPPAGPQFF. The CDR3 bases are TGTGCCAGCAGCCAACCCCCGGCAGGCCCACAGTTCTTC.

Here the CDR3 DNA reads TGTGCCAGCAGCTTAAACGGACTAGCCTACAATGAGCAGTTCTTC. Translated: CASSLNGLAYNEQFF. The rearrangement links TRBV7-3 to TRBJ2-1, with 7 positions matching TRBD2. The germline V gene has CDR1 SGHTA and CDR2 FQGTGA. The CDR3 contains 15 residues. Trimming took 1 base from V and 2 from J; bases not matched to a gene: 2.

This clone was counted ten times or more. This chain joins TRBV2 and TRBJ1-2, with TRBD1 matching 7 bases. The CDR3 covers 15 residues. With V trimmed by 6 bases and J by 2 bases, 9 bases remained unmatched. The germline gives CDR1 SNHLY, CDR2 FYNNEI. CDR3 sequence: CASRPRGTVNYGYTF. CDR3 in DNA: TGTGCCAGCAGGCCCAGGGGGACCGTCAACTATGGCTACACCTTC.

The chain joins TRBV30 to TRBJ1-1, with D tentatively TRBD1 (6 bases). The germline V and J ends were trimmed by 4 bases and 6 bases, with 15 bases remaining between them. In germline, CDR1 is GTSNPN, CDR2 SVGIG (reference sequence). This CDR3 has 13 residues. CDR3 in DNA: TGTGCCTGGACAAACAGGGTTCTCTCTGAAGCTTTCTTT. Amino acid sequence: CAWTNRVLSEAFF. The full variable domain, completed using reference TRBV30 and TRBJ1-1, is SQTIHQWPATLVQPVGSPLSLECTVEGTSNPNLYWYRQAAGRGLQLLFYSVGIGQISSEVPQNLSASRPQDRQFILSSKKLLLSDSGFYLCAWTNRVLSEAFFGQGTRLTVV.

A word on this clone: Within the sample, other DNA sequences also encode this same CDR3. This chain links TRBV19 with TRBJ2-2; TRBD1 aligns across 9 bases. In germline, CDR1 is LNHDA, CDR2 SQIVND (reference sequence). The CDR3 has 14 residues. With V trimmed by 6 bases and J by 3 bases, 2 bases remained unmatched. CDR3 coding DNA: TGTGCCAGTAGAGACAGGGGGGACACCGGGGAGCTGTTTTTT. Its protein product is CASRDRGDTGELFF.

J is TRBJ2-1 and V is TRBV9; 7 bases agree with TRBD2. With 4 bases clipped from V and 5 bases from J, the junction kept 12 bases outside the gene matches. The CDR3 has 16 amino acids. The V gene's germline CDR1 is SGDLS and CDR2 YYNGEE. The CDR3 sequence: CASSPKEGGTDNEQFF. The CDR3 nucleotides read TGTGCCAGCAGCCCGAAGGAGGGAGGGACTGACAATGAGCAGTTCTTC. The complete variable domain, with remaining parts taken from reference TRBV9 and TRBJ2-1, reads DSGVTQTPKHLITATGQRVTLRCSPRSGDLSVYWYQQSLDQGLQFLIQYYNGEERAKGNILERFSAQQFPDLHSELNLSSLELGDSALYFCASSPKEGGTDNEQFFGPGTRLTVL.

This rearrangement joins TRBV6-1 to TRBJ2-2; D not resolved. Trimming removed 5 bases from V and 2 bases from J, with 9 bases in between. Germline CDR1 MNHNS, CDR2 SASEGT. The CDR3 extends over 14 amino acids. Here the CDR3 reads CASSWNSNTGELFF. Here the CDR3 DNA reads TGTGCCAGCAGTTGGAACAGTAACACCGGGGAGCTGTTTTTT.

J is TRBJ2-7 and V is TRBV6-5; unclear D gene. Germline CDR1 MNHEY, CDR2 SVGAGI. CDR3 length: 12 residues. Trimming shortened V by 5 bases and J by 8 bases, and 13 bases separated the two germline ends. CDR3 protein: CASSPSPAKQYF. CDR3 in DNA: TGTGCCAGCAGTCCCTCCCCCGCGAAGCAGTACTTC.

V is TRBV5-6 and J is TRBJ2-1, with D possibly being TRBD2 (5 bases). The V end was cut by 4 bases, the J end by 5 bases, with 13 bases between. The CDR3 is 14 amino acids. The germline gives CDR1 SGHDT, CDR2 YYEEEE. The CDR3 sequence is CASSLALAHNEQFF. The CDR3 nucleotides are TGTGCCAGCAGCCTTGCTCTAGCCCACAATGAGCAGTTCTTC.

The V and J genes are TRBV7-8 and TRBJ2-7, with D perhaps TRBD2 (6 bases). V gave up 5 bases and J gave up 9 bases, with 26 bases separating them. The CDR3 totals 16 residues. Germline CDR1 is SGHVS and CDR2 is FQNEAQ. CDR3 nucleotides: TGTGCCAGCAGCCCCGCATTTGGCGGGAACTCCCAGGGGCAGTACTTC. Translating it yields CASSPAFGGNSQGQYF.